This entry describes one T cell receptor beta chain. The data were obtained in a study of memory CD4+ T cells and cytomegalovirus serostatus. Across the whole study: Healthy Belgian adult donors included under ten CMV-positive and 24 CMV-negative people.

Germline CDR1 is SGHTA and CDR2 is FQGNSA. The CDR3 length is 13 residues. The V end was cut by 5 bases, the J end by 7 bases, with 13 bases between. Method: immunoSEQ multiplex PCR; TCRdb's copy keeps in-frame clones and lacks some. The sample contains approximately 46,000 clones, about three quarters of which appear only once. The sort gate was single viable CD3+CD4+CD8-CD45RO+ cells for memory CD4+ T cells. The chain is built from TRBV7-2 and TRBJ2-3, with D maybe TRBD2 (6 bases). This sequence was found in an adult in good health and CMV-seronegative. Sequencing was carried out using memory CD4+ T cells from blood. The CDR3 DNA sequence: TGTGCCAGCAGCCTCGGAGGGGCTAATACGCAGTATTTT. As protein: CASSLGGANTQYF. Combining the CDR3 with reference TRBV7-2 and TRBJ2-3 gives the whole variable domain GAGVSQSPSNKVTEKGKDVELRCDPISGHTALYWYRQSLGQGLEFLIYFQGNSAPDKSGLPSDRFSAERTGGSVSTLTIQRTQQEDSAVYLCASSLGGANTQYFGPGTRLTVL.